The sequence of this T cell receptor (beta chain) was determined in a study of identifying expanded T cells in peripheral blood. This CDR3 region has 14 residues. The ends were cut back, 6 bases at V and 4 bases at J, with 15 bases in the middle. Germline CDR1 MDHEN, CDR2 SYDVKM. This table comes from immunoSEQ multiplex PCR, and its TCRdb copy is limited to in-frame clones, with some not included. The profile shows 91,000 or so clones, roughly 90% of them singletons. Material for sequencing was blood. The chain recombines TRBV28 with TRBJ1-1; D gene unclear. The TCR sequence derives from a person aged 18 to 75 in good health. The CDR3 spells CASSLRPPFTEAFF. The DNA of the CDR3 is TGTGCCAGCAGCTTGAGACCCCCTTTCACTGAAGCTTTCTTT.